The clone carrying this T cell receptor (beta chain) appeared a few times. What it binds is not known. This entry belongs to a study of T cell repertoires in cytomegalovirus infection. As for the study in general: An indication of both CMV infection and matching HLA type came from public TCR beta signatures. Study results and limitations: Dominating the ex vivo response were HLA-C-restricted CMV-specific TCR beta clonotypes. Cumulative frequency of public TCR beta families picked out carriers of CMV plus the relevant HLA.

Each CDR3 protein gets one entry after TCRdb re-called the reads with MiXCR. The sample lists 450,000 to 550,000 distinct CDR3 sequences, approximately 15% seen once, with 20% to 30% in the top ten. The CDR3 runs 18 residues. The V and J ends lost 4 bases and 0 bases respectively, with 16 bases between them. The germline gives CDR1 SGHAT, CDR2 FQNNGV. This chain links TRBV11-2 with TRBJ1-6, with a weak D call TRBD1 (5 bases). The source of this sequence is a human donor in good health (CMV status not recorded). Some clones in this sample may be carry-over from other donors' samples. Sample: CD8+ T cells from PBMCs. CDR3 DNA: TGTGCCAGCAGCTCCATCCCAGGGCAGAGCTCCTATAATTCACCCCTCCACTTT. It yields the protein CASSSIPGQSSYNSPLHF.